This T cell receptor beta chain was documented in a study of cytomegalovirus exposure and HLA in healthy donors. Study findings and constraints: V- and J-gene trimming in TCR beta was tied to a missense DCLRE1C variant by an analysis performed later. Reportedly, diagnosis of cytomegalovirus status by the classifier showed high specificity and sensitivity.

Concerning this clone: The target antigen is unknown.

Researchers ran the PCR with 60 Vbeta and 13 Jbeta primers. Assay used: immunoSEQ multiplex PCR; TCRdb lists only in-frame clones, some missing. Here the sample spans about 150,000 clones, 74% being singletons. From germline, CDR1 is SGDLS and CDR2 YYNGEE. V dropped 0 bases and J dropped 2; count of bases not matched to a gene: 4. The CDR3 extends over 15 amino acids. The specimen sequenced was PBMCs. The TCR was taken from a man between 25 and 39 years old in good health and CMV-seronegative. The V call is TRBV9, the J call TRBJ2-5, with 7 bases identical to TRBD1. CDR3 region: CASSVGQGVQETQYF. CDR3 coding DNA: TGTGCCAGCAGCGTAGGACAGGGAGTACAAGAGACCCAGTACTTC.